This T cell receptor (beta chain) was retrieved from a study of PD-1 blockade in classical Hodgkin lymphoma. Only in-frame clones appear in the TCRdb table, and some are missing; sequencing was by immunoSEQ multiplex PCR. The data contain 12,000 to 15,000 clones, more than 70% of them singletons. The germline CDR1 and CDR2 sequences are SGHRS and YFSETQ. V lost 4 bases, J lost 0 bases, and 8 bases lay in between. The CDR3 sequence is 14 residues long. Each patient experienced a relapse that followed autologous stem cell transplantation, and brentuximab vedotin exposure varied. This sample comprised peripheral blood mononuclear cells (PBMCs), obtained before the second cycle of nivolumab. The chain couples TRBV5-1 to TRBJ1-3; D is undetermined. This sequence was found in a human donor with classical Hodgkin lymphoma. CDR3 region: CASSRMSSGNTIYF. The CDR3 nucleotides are TGCGCCAGCAGCCGCATGAGCTCTGGAAACACCATATATTTT.